This TCR beta chain was sequenced during a study of naive and memory T cell subsets. Study findings and constraints: Activation and differentiation may alter RNA-based TCR counts. Possibly reflecting memory cells re-expressing CD45RA, a few larger clonotypes occurred in naive repertoires, especially CD8. Over 85% of naive TCR sequences appeared only once, unlike memory subsets.

Germline assignment: CDR1 KGHDR and CDR2 SFDVKD. The V segment lost 6 bases and the J segment 4 bases; nucleotides outside the gene matches: 13. This CDR3 comprises 18 residues. A word on this clonotype: The antigen is undetermined. A much larger clone sits a single nucleotide away, making a read error possible.

Separate alpha and beta amplification began at the second PCR step. Both TRBC1 and TRBC2 were covered by a beta constant-region primer of two equimolar oligonucleotides. Ligated cDNA was amplified by four rounds of PCR with nested alpha and beta constant-region primers and SP2. Ligation attached a single-stranded oligonucleotide with a 12-nucleotide UMI and the SP2 primer to the cDNA 3' end. Via MiXCR, TCRdb re-called the UMI-ligation and nested PCR reads, giving one row per CDR3 protein. Of some 82,000 distinct CDR3 sequences listed, around 11% were seen once; the top ten hold approximately 0.14%. Material: naive CD4+ T cells from blood. This receptor was identified in a human donor in good health. The V gene is TRBV24-1, the J gene TRBJ2-2; 10 nucleotides agree with TRBD1. CDR3 coding DNA: TGTGCCACCAGTTACCCGACAGGGGGCTCGGGATTCACCGGGGAGCTGTTTTTT. This sequence encodes CATSYPTGGSGFTGELFF.